The TCR beta chain described here comes from a study of OX40 agonist ivuxolimab in advanced cancers. Study-level background: Patients enrolled in dose escalation were diagnosed with hepatocellular carcinoma, melanoma, renal cell or head and neck cancer.

The study's findings and limits: Antigen specificity was not determined for the expanded peripheral T cells. At doses 0.1 to 3.0 mg/kg, CD4+ and CD8+ clones expanded.

Profiled with immunoSEQ multiplex PCR; TCRdb holds only in-frame clones, not every one. The sample lists tens of thousands of clones, 85% to 90% seen once, with roughly 6.5% in the top ten. Turning to this clone: As yet, its antigen is unknown.

The cohort excluded patients with autoimmune disease history or systemic immunosuppression. This receptor was identified in an adult with an advanced solid tumor such as melanoma, head and neck, liver or kidney cancer. The sequenced sample was CD4+ or CD8+ T cells sorted from blood, obtained in a trial of the OX40 agonist ivuxolimab.

The CDR3 bases are TGTGCCAGCAGTCCCTTACATGGTGAGCAGTACTTC. Residues: CASSPLHGEQYF. The V call is TRBV27, the J call TRBJ2-7; D is unresolved. From germline, CDR1 is MNHEY and CDR2 SMNVEV (reference sequence). The CDR3 runs 12 residues. With 5 bases removed from V and 7 bases from J, the gap between germline ends came to 12 bases.